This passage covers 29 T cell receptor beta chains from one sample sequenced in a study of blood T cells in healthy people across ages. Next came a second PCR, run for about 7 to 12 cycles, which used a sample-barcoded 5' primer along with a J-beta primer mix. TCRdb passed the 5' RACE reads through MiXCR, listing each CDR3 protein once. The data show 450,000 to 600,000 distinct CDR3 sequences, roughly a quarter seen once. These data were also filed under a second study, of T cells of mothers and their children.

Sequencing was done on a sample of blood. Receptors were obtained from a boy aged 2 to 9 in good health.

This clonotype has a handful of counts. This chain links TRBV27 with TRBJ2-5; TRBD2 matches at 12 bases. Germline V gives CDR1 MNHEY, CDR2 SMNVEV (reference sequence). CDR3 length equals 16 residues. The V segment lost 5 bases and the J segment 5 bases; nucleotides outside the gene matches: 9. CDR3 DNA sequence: TGTGCCAGCAGTCCCGGACTAGCGGGGAGTGGGGAGACCCAGTACTTC. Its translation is CASSPGLAGSGETQYF.

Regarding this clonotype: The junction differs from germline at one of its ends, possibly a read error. The CDR3 loop reads CASSLLAGFTDTRYF. The CDR3 nucleotides are TGTGCCAGCAGCCTACTAGCGGGATTCACAGATACGCGGTATTTT. The J gene is TRBJ2-3, the V gene TRBV3-1; 10 nucleotides align to TRBD2. Germline V gene sequence: CDR1 LGHDT, CDR2 YNNKEL (reference sequence). The CDR3 is 15 residues long.

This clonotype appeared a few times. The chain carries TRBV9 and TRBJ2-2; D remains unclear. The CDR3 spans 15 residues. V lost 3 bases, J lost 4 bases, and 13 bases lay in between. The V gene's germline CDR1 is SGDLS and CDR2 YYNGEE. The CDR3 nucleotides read TGTGCCAGCAGCGGTAACTCCCTCGTCACCGGGGAGCTGTTTTTT. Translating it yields CASSGNSLVTGELFF.

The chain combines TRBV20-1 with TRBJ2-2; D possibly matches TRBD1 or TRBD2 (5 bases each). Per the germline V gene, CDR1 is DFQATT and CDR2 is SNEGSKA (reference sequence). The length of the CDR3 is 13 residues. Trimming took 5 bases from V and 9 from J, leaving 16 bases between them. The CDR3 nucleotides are TGCAGTGCTCCAGAGTTCGGGGCTCGGGAGCTGTTTTTT. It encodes CSAPEFGARELFF.

CDR3 nucleotides: TGTGCCAGCAGTGACGGCAGGGAAGGCTATGGCTACACCTTC. Protein sequence: CASSDGREGYGYTF. The chain links TRBV6-4 to TRBJ1-2; tentatively, D is TRBD1 (5 bases). V shed 2 bases and J shed 4 bases, with 11 bases lying between them. The CDR3 length is 14 residues. Germline-derived CDR1 and CDR2 are MRHNA and SNTAGT.

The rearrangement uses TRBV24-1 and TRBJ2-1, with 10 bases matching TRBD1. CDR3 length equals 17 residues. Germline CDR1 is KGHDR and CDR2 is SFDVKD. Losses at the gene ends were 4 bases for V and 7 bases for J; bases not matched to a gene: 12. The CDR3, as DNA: TGTGCCACCAGTGACCCCTCGACAGGGGGCCTTGAGAATGAGCAGTTCTTC. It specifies CATSDPSTGGLENEQFF.

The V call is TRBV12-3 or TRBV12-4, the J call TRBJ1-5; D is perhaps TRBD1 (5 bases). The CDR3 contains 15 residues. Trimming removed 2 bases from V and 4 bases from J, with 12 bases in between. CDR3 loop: CASSLIQGGNQPQHF. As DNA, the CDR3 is TGTGCCAGCAGTTTAATCCAGGGTGGGAATCAGCCCCAGCATTTT.

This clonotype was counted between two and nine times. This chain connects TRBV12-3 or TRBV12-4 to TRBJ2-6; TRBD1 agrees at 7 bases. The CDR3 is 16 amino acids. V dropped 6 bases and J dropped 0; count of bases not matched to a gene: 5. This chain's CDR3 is CASRQGYNSGANVLTF. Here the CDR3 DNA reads TGTGCCAGCAGACAGGGGTATAACTCTGGGGCCAACGTCCTGACTTTC.

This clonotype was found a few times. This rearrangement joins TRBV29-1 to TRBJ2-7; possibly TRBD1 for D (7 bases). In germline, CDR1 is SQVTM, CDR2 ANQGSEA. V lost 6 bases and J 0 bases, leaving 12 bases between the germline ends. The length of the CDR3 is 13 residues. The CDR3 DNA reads TGCAGCGTGGGGGGACAGTTCTCCTACGAGCAGTACTTC. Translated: CSVGGQFSYEQYF.

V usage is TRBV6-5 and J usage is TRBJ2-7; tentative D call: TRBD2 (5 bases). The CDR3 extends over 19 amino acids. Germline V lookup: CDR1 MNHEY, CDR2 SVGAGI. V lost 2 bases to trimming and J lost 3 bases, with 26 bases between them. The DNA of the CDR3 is TGTGCCAGCAGTTACCGTCTTGGAGCGGTACCGAATTCCCTCTACGAGCAGTACTTC. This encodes CASSYRLGAVPNSLYEQYF.

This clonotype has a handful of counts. CDR3 amino acids: CASSYRGPGANVLTF. CDR3 bases: TGTGCCAGCAGCTACAGGGGCCCTGGGGCCAACGTCCTGACTTTC. V is TRBV21-1 and J is TRBJ2-6; TRBD1 reflects the table's D call only, with no check against the DNA. TRBV21-1 corresponds to a pseudogene. The CDR3 length is 15 residues.

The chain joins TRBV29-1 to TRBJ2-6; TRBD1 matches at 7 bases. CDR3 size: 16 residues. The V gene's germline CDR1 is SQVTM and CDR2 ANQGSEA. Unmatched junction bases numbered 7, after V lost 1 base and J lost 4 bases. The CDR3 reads CSVEVDRVHGANVLTF. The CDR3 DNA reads TGCAGCGTTGAAGTAGACAGGGTGCACGGGGCCAACGTCCTGACTTTC.

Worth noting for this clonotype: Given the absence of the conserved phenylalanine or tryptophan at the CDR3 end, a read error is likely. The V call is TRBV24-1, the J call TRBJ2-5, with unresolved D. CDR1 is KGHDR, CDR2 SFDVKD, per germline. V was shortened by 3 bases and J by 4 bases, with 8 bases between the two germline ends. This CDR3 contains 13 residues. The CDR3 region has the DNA TGTGCCACCAGTGATCCCCCAGGAGAGACCCAGTACCTC. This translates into CATSDPPGETQYL.

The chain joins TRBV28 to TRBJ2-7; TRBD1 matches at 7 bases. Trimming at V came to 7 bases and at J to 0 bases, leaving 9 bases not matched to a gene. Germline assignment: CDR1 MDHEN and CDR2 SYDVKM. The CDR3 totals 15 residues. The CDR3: CASTLNRDSSYEQYF. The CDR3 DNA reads TGTGCCAGCACCCTCAACCGGGACAGCTCCTACGAGCAGTACTTC. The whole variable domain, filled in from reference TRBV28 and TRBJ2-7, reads DVKVTQSSRYLVKRTGEKVFLECVQDMDHENMFWYRQDPGLGLRLIYFSYDVKMKEKGDIPEGYSVSREKKERFSLILESASTNQTSMYLCASTLNRDSSYEQYFGPGTRLTVT.

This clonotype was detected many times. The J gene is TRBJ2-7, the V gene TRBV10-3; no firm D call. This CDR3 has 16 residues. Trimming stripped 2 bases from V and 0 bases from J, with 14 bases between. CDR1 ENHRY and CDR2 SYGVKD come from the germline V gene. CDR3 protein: CAISEGQTQGSYEQYF. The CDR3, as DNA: TGTGCCATCAGTGAGGGGCAGACCCAAGGCTCCTACGAGCAGTACTTC.

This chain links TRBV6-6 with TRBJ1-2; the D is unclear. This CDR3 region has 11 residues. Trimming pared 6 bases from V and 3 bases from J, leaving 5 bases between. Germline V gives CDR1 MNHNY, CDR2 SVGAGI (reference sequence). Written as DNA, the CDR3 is TGTGCCAGCAGGGCGGACTATGGCTACACCTTC. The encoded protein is CASRADYGYTF.

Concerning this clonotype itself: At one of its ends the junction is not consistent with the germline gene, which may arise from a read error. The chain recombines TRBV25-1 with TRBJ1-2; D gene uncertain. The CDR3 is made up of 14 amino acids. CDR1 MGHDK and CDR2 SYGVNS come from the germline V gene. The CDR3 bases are TGTGCCAGCAGTGAAGTCTTCGGGCAAGGTGGCTACACTTTC. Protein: CASSEVFGQGGYTF.

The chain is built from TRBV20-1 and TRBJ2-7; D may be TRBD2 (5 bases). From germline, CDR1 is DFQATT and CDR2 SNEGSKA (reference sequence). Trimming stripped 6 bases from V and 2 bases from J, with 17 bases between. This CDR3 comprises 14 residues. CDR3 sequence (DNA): TGCAGTGCCGACGGACTCTCCGGGACCTACGAGCAGTACTTC. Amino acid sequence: CSADGLSGTYEQYF.

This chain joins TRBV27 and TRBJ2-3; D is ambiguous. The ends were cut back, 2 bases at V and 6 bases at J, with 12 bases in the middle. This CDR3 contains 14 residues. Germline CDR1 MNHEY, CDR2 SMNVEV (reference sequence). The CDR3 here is CASSLTSSGDTQYF. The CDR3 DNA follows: TGTGCCAGCAGTTTAACTTCCTCTGGGGATACGCAGTATTTT.

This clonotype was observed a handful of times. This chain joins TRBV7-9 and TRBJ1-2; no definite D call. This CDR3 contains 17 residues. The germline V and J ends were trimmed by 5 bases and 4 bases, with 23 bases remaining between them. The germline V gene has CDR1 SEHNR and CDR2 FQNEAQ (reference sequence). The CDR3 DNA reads TGTGCCAGCAGCCCGAAGATTATAGGACGAGGGCCCTATGGCTACACCTTC. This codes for CASSPKIIGRGPYGYTF.

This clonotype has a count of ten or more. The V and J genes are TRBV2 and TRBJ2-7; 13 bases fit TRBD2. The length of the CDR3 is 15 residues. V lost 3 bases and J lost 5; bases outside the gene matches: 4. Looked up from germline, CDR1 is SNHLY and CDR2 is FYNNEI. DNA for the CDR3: TGTGCCAGCAGTGACGGGACTAGCGGGATAAACGAGCAGTACTTC. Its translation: CASSDGTSGINEQYF.

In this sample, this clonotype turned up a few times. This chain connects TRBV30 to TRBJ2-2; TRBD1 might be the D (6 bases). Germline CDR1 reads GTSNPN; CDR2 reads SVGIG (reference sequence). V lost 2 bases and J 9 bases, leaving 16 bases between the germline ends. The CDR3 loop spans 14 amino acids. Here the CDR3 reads CAWSTSRGWRELFF. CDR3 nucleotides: TGTGCCTGGAGTACCTCGAGGGGGTGGCGGGAGCTGTTTTTT.

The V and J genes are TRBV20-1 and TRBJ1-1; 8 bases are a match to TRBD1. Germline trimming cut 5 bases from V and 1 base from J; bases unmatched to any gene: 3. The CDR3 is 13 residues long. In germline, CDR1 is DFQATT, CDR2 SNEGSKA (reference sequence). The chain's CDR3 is CSAYGQGNTEAFF. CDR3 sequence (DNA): TGCAGTGCTTACGGACAGGGGAACACTGAAGCTTTCTTT.

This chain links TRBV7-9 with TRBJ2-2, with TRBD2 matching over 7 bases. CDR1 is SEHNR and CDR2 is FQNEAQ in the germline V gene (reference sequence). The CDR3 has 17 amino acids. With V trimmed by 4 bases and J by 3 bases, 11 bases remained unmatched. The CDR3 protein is CASSSPETSPDTGELFF. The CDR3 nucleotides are TGTGCCAGCAGCTCCCCCGAGACTAGCCCGGACACCGGGGAGCTGTTTTTT.

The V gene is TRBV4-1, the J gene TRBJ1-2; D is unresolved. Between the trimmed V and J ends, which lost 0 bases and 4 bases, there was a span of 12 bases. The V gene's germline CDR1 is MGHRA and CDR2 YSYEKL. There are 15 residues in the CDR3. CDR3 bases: TGCGCCAGCAGCCAAGAGTCGTCCAATTTCTATGGCTACACCTTC. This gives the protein CASSQESSNFYGYTF.

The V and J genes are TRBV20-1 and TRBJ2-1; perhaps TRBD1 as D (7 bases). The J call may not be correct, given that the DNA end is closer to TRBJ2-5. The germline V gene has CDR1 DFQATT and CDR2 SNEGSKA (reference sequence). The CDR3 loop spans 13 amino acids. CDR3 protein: CGGVQGGTETQYF. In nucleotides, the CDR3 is TGCGGAGGGGTCCAGGGGGGTACGGAGACCCAGTACTTC.

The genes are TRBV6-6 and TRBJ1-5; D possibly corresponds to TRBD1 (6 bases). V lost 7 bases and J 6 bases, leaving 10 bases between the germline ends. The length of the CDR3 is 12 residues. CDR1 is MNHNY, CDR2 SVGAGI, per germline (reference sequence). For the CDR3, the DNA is TGTGCCAGCACTTTAGGGGGTCAGCCCCAGCATTTT. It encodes CASTLGGQPQHF.

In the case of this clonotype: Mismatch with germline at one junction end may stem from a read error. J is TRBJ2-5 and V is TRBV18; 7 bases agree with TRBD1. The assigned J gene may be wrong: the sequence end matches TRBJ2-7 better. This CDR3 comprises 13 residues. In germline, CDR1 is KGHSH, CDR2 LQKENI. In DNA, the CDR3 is TGTGCCAGCTCCCCACAGGGGCTCAACGAGCAGTACTTC. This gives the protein CASSPQGLNEQYF.

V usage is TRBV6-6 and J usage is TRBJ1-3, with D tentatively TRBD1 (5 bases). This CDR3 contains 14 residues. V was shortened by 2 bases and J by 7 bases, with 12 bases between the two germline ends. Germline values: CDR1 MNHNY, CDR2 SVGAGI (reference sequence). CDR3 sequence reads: CASSYEGFYNTIYF. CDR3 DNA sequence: TGTGCCAGCAGTTACGAGGGGTTTTATAACACCATATATTTT.